A single sample gave rise to the 5 T cell receptor beta chains below, sequenced in a study of T cell responses to AZD1222 COVID-19 vaccine. Using immunoSEQ multiplex PCR, the repertoire was profiled, and TCRdb retains in-frame clones only, with some absent. The sample holds tens of thousands of clones; more than 75% are singletons and the top ten take roughly an eighth. The sample in question was peripheral blood, obtained on day 0 of AZD1222 vaccination. These TCRs come from an adult in good health.

The rearrangement uses TRBV10-3 and TRBJ2-7; either TRBD1 or TRBD2 may supply D (5 bases each). The length of the CDR3 is 15 residues. The germline V and J ends were trimmed by 3 bases and 4 bases, with 16 bases remaining between them. Germline V gene lookup returns CDR1 ENHRY and CDR2 SYGVKD. The CDR3: CAISDPPQGEYEQYF. The CDR3 DNA is TGTGCCATCAGTGACCCCCCGCAGGGAGAGTACGAGCAGTACTTC.

The V call is TRBV5-8, the J call TRBJ1-1; D is undetermined. This CDR3 contains 16 residues. V shed 0 bases and J shed 1 base, with 13 bases lying between them. Germline V lookup: CDR1 SGHTS, CDR2 YDEGEE. CDR3 sequence (DNA): TGTGCCAGCAGCTTGGGGGTAGCGGGAACGAACACTGAAGCTTTCTTT. Protein product: CASSLGVAGTNTEAFF.

The chain carries TRBV9 and TRBJ1-1; the D gene is possibly TRBD1 (6 bases). V was shortened by 2 bases and J by 6 bases, with 14 bases between the two germline ends. Germline V gives CDR1 SGDLS, CDR2 YYNGEE. This CDR3 has 14 residues. The CDR3 region has the DNA TGTGCCAGCAGCGTGGAAACAGGGTCATCTGAAGCTTTCTTT. This sequence encodes CASSVETGSSEAFF.

This chain joins TRBV19 and TRBJ1-5, with TRBD1 as a possible D gene (5 bases). The V end lost 7 bases, the J end lost 2 bases, and 6 bases lay between the germline ends. Per the germline V gene, CDR1 is LNHDA and CDR2 is SQIVND (reference sequence). The CDR3 consists of 12 residues. The CDR3 region has the DNA TGTGCCAGTAAACAGGGCAATCAGCCCCAGCATTTT. It yields the protein CASKQGNQPQHF.

A note on this clone: Mismatch with germline at one junction end may stem from a read error. This CDR3 is CASSPTGTHQLQHF. CDR3 bases: TGTGCCAGCAGCCCTACAGGGACCCATCAGCTCCAGCATTTT. The rearrangement uses TRBV9 and TRBJ1-5; D possibly corresponds to TRBD1 (6 bases). Germline V gives CDR1 SGDLS, CDR2 YYNGEE. The CDR3 has 14 residues.